This record looks at one TCR beta chain sequence and its context. Its matching antigen is unknown. Clones were sequenced by immunoSEQ multiplex PCR, and TCRdb holds only the in-frame ones, with some missing. Of some 2.1 million clones listed, about 94% were seen once; the top ten hold over 1.5%. Terminally differentiated effector memory CD45RA+ cells were excluded by CCR7 positive selection of CD45RO-negative cells. These data belong to a study of shared clonotypes between healthy human individuals. Study-wide results and caveats: Researchers found naive subsets generally carried larger estimated richness than memory subsets. An effect of sequencing depth on clonotype sharing among donors was expected.

Germline V gene sequence: CDR1 SGHAT, CDR2 FQDESV (reference sequence). V was shortened by 8 bases and J by 4 bases, with 12 bases between the two germline ends. The CDR3 is 13 amino acids. The specimen was naive CD8+ T cells from PBMCs. The chain links TRBV11-1 to TRBJ2-1, with D perhaps assigned TRBD1 or TRBD2 (5 bases each). This receptor was identified in a man younger than 30 in good health. Some clones in this sample may be carry-over from other donors' samples. CDR3 region: CASGRDRYNEQFF. The CDR3 nucleotides are TGTGCCAGCGGCCGGGACCGTTACAATGAGCAGTTCTTC.